This T cell receptor beta chain comes out of a study of cytomegalovirus exposure and HLA in healthy donors. The CDR3 loop spans 15 amino acids. The ends were cut back, 2 bases at V and 7 bases at J, with 18 bases in the middle. CDR1 MGHRA and CDR2 YSYEKL come from the germline V gene. TCRdb's copy holds only in-frame clones and misses some; the assay was immunoSEQ multiplex PCR. The sample lists 300,000 to 350,000 clones, approximately 86% occurring once. In regard to this clone: Antigen unknown.

Broader study findings: Published work reported that the classifier diagnosed cytomegalovirus status with high specificity and sensitivity.

This chain links TRBV4-1 with TRBJ2-7; D not resolved. This TCR was recovered from a man under 40 in good health and CMV-seronegative. The sequenced material came from PBMCs. The CDR3, as DNA: TGCGCCAGCAGCCAATCTACCGGTGAATTCGATGAGCAGTACTTC. This codes for CASSQSTGEFDEQYF.